This T cell receptor (beta chain) was observed in a study of regulatory T cells in long-lasting Graves disease. General study findings and limits: Those with persistent Graves' had less TCR diversity than newly diagnosed patients.

Arm-PCR of CDR3 regions with iRepertoire HTBI primers generated TCR beta libraries. TCRdb reprocessed the multiplex PCR reads via MiXCR and lists one record per CDR3 protein. The sample lists 580,000 or so distinct CDR3 sequences, about 16% occurring once. Time point meaning: newly diagnosed GD, antithyroid drugs for less than 3 months. Scientists built the TCR library using RNA that was extracted from PBMCs. Per germline, CDR1 MGHRA and CDR2 YSYEKL. This CDR3 region has 15 residues. Trimming took 4 bases from V and 5 from J; bases not matched to a gene: 6. This clonotype was detected only once. Its antigen is not identified. These records were also assigned to another study, of T cells in Graves' hyperthyroidism and ophthalmopathy.

V usage is TRBV4-1 and J usage is TRBJ2-1, with 9 bases lining up with TRBD1. The sample consisted of peripheral blood mononuclear cells (PBMCs), taken at new diagnosis, from a patient treated with antithyroid drugs. The sequence was collected from a man younger than 35 with Graves disease. The CDR3: CASSPWDRADNEQFF. DNA for the CDR3: TGCGCCAGCAGCCCCTGGGACAGGGCGGACAATGAGCAGTTCTTC.